The clone carrying this T cell receptor beta chain was found a few times. What it recognizes is unknown. The entry originates in a study of CD8 T cells in ankylosing spondylitis. General study points: Ankylosing spondylitis blood seemed to carry a telltale TCR beta motif made of under 10 highly homologous variants.

Germline CDR1 is ENHRY and CDR2 is SYGVKD. The CDR3 has 18 residues. The junction had 12 bases not matched to a gene; V was cut back by 2 bases and J by 6 bases. Quantitative barcoded 5'-RACE was used to prepare TCR beta libraries. TCRdb ran MiXCR on the 5' RACE reads and lists one entry per CDR3 protein. This sample has some 840,000 distinct CDR3 sequences, with about 10% found just once. The sequencing sample was made of blood, either unsorted or a sorted T cell fraction (not recorded which). The TCR sequence derives from a male donor with ankylosing spondylitis. The chain links TRBV10-3 to TRBJ2-3; the match to TRBD2 covers 12 bases. The CDR3: CAISEIRTSGKVTDTQYF. DNA for the CDR3: TGTGCCATCAGTGAGATCCGGACTAGCGGGAAGGTTACGGATACGCAGTATTTT.